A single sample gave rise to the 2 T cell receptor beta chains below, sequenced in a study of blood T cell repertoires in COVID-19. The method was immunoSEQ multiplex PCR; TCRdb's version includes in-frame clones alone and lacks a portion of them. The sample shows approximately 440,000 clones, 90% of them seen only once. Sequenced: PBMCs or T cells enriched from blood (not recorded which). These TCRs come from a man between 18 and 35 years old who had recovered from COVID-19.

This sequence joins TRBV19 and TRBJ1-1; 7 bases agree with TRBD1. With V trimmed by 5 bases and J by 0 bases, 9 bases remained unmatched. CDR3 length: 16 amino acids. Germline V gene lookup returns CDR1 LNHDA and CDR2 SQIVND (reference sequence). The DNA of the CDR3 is TGTGCCAGTAGTCTCGGGACAGAAGGCATGAACACTGAAGCTTTCTTT. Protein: CASSLGTEGMNTEAFF.

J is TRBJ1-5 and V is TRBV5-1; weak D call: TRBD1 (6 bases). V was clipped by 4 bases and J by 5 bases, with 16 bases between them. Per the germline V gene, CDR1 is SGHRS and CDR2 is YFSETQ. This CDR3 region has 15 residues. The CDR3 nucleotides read TGCGCCAGCAGCCCCGAAGGGCAGGGGTATCAGCCCCAGCATTTT. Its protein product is CASSPEGQGYQPQHF. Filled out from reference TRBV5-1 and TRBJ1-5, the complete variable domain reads KAGVTQTPRYLIKTRGQQVTLSCSPISGHRSVSWYQQTPGQGLQFLFEYFSETQRNKGNFPGRFSGRQFSNSRSEMNVSTLELGDSALYLCASSPEGQGYQPQHFGDGTRLSIL.